These 4 T cell receptor beta chains were all obtained from the same sample, sequenced in a study of control samples from healthy donors and cancer patients. Profiled with immunoSEQ multiplex PCR; TCRdb holds only in-frame clones, not every one. Among 190,000 or so clones listed, around 93% were seen once. The sequencing input was blood. Every receptor here comes from a man between 18 and 29 years old in good health.

The chain links TRBV6-5 to TRBJ1-2; D unclear. CDR1 MNHEY and CDR2 SVGAGI come from the germline V gene. CDR3 length: 15 residues. The V end was cut by 4 bases, the J end by 0 bases, with 12 bases between. The CDR3 here is CASSSPTRANYGYTF. CDR3 nucleotides: TGTGCCAGCAGTTCCCCGACGAGAGCTAACTATGGCTACACCTTC.

V gene TRBV11-2 combines with J gene TRBJ2-5; the match to TRBD2 covers 8 bases. This CDR3 has 15 amino acids. Germline trimming cut 5 bases from V and 5 bases from J; bases unmatched to any gene: 10. CDR1 and CDR2 from the germline V gene are SGHAT and FQNNGV. CDR3 loop: CASSRGAGGPETQYF. CDR3 sequence (DNA): TGTGCCAGCAGCCGCGGGGCGGGGGGCCCTGAGACCCAGTACTTC.

Concerning this clone: Additional DNA sequences in this sample encode the identical CDR3. The V gene is TRBV12-3 or TRBV12-4, the J gene TRBJ2-2; TRBD2 might be the D (7 bases). The V and J ends lost 5 bases and 7 bases respectively, with 11 bases between them. This CDR3 comprises 13 residues. The CDR3 reads CASSRRGGGELFF. CDR3 in DNA: TGTGCCAGCAGTCGAAGGGGGGGCGGGGAGCTGTTTTTT.

This chain joins TRBV5-4 and TRBJ2-1; TRBD2 aligns across 9 bases. This CDR3 is 14 amino acids long. V lost 6 bases, J lost 4 bases, and 5 bases stayed unmatched. The germline V gene has CDR1 SGHNT and CDR2 YYREEE (reference sequence). CDR3 sequence (DNA): TGTGCCAGCACGCGGGGGGGACTATACAATGAGCAGTTCTTC. This codes for CASTRGGLYNEQFF.